These T cell receptor beta chains were read from a single sample in a study of blood T cells in healthy people across ages. MiXCR was run by TCRdb on the 5' RACE reads, yielding one entry per CDR3 protein. The sample lists about a million distinct CDR3 sequences, 51% occurring once. The sample comprised blood. The receptor source for this set is a woman in her fifties or sixties in good health. CDR3s include the opening cysteine and the closing phenylalanine or tryptophan. Fields, in order: V gene, D gene, J gene, clone size, CDR3 protein, CDR3 DNA. A D gene is named only where the DNA matches it firmly. Expanded clones are given a class, and other clones once, few, many or no size at all.

v_call: TRBV27; d_call: TRBD1; j_call: TRBJ2-1; clone_size: few; cdr3_aa: CASSAGTGGYEQFF; cdr3_nt: TGTGCCAGCAGTGCGGGGACAGGGGGCTATGAGCAGTTCTTC
v_call: TRBV20-1; d_call: TRBD1; j_call: TRBJ1-2; clone_size: few; cdr3_aa: CSARPGTGYGYTF; cdr3_nt: TGCAGTGCTAGACCAGGGACAGGCTATGGCTACACCTTC
v_call: TRBV5-1; d_call: TRBD1; j_call: TRBJ2-1; clone_size: .; cdr3_aa: CASSTTDRAYLNEQFF; cdr3_nt: TGCGCCAGCAGCACAACCGACAGGGCCTACTTAAATGAGCAGTTCTTC
v_call: TRBV29-1; d_call: TRBD1; j_call: TRBJ2-5; clone_size: .; cdr3_aa: CSVESQGRETQYF; cdr3_nt: TGCAGCGTTGAATCACAGGGGAGAGAGACCCAGTACTTC
v_call: TRBV6-2/TRBV6-3; d_call: TRBD1; j_call: TRBJ2-5; clone_size: .; cdr3_aa: CASSPAGQGQETQYF; cdr3_nt: TGTGCCAGCAGCCCAGCCGGACAGGGCCAAGAGACCCAGTACTTC
v_call: TRBV5-1; d_call: TRBD1; j_call: TRBJ2-3; clone_size: .; cdr3_aa: CASSLTGQYTDTQYF; cdr3_nt: TGCGCCAGCAGCTTAACGGGACAGTACACAGATACGCAGTATTTT
v_call: TRBV5-8; d_call: .; j_call: TRBJ2-5; clone_size: once; cdr3_aa: CASSPPGLGQETQYF; cdr3_nt: TGTGCCAGCAGCCCTCCGGGACTCGGCCAAGAGACCCAGTACTTC
v_call: TRBV4-1; d_call: .; j_call: TRBJ2-3; clone_size: few; cdr3_aa: CASSQGELVSDTQYF; cdr3_nt: TGCGCCAGCAGCCAAGGAGAGCTAGTCTCCGATACGCAGTATTTT
v_call: TRBV28; d_call: TRBD2; j_call: TRBJ2-3; clone_size: .; cdr3_aa: CASSSGVSGSADTRYF; cdr3_nt: TGTGCCAGCAGTTCCGGGGTTAGCGGGAGTGCAGATACGCGGTATTTT
v_call: TRBV28; d_call: .; j_call: TRBJ2-1; clone_size: .; cdr3_aa: CASEGVYNEQFF; cdr3_nt: TGTGCCAGCGAAGGAGTTTACAATGAGCAGTTCTTC
v_call: TRBV15; d_call: .; j_call: TRBJ2-6; clone_size: .; cdr3_aa: CATSRDVGSGANVLTF; cdr3_nt: TGTGCCACCAGCAGAGATGTCGGCTCTGGGGCCAACGTCCTGACTTTC
v_call: TRBV29-1; d_call: .; j_call: TRBJ2-1; clone_size: few; cdr3_aa: CSAGVGYPGGRNEQFF; cdr3_nt: TGCAGCGCCGGCGTGGGGTACCCCGGGGGAAGGAATGAGCAGTTCTTC
v_call: TRBV20-1; d_call: TRBD2; j_call: TRBJ2-5; clone_size: once; cdr3_aa: CSATLLAASQETQYF; cdr3_nt: TGCAGTGCTACTCTACTAGCGGCCAGCCAAGAGACCCAGTACTTC
v_call: TRBV28; d_call: TRBD2; j_call: TRBJ2-7; clone_size: few; cdr3_aa: CASTKRGGLSDYEQYF; cdr3_nt: TGTGCCAGCACCAAACGGGGGGGACTGAGCGACTACGAGCAGTACTTC
v_call: TRBV6-5; d_call: .; j_call: TRBJ2-7; clone_size: .; cdr3_aa: CAGSSTGPLGEQYF; cdr3_nt: TGTGCCGGCAGCTCGACAGGACCCTTGGGCGAGCAGTACTTC
v_call: TRBV29-1; d_call: .; j_call: TRBJ2-7; clone_size: .; cdr3_aa: CSVGGARDDEQYF; cdr3_nt: TGCAGCGTGGGGGGGGCAAGGGATGATGAGCAGTACTTC
v_call: TRBV6-1; d_call: TRBD1; j_call: TRBJ2-7; clone_size: .; cdr3_aa: CASSGGTEYSYEQYF; cdr3_nt: TGTGCCAGCAGTGGAGGGACAGAGTACTCCTACGAGCAGTACTTC
v_call: TRBV3-1; d_call: TRBD1; j_call: TRBJ1-2; clone_size: .; cdr3_aa: CASNRGYGYTF; cdr3_nt: TGTGCCAGCAACAGGGGCTATGGCTACACCTTC
v_call: TRBV27; d_call: .; j_call: TRBJ1-1; clone_size: .; cdr3_aa: CASRGAHMNTEAFF; cdr3_nt: TGTGCCAGCAGGGGGGCACACATGAACACTGAAGCTTTCTTT
v_call: TRBV20-1; d_call: .; j_call: TRBJ2-3; clone_size: .; cdr3_aa: CSAIRGSSTDTQYF; cdr3_nt: TGCAGTGCCATTCGGGGGTCGAGCACAGATACGCAGTATTTT